This T cell receptor beta chain is drawn from a study of T-cell reconstitution after alpha-beta-depleted transplantation in children. The sample holds many counts of this clonotype. Antigen specificity is unknown. Preparation of the TCRbeta library was carried out with unique molecular identifiers. Each CDR3 protein is one row after TCRdb ran MiXCR on the PCR reads. Here the sample spans 130,000 to 150,000 distinct CDR3 sequences, around 10% being singletons. The CDR3 consists of 13 residues. Trimming left V 3 bases short and J 3 bases short, with 9 bases between. From germline, CDR1 is SEHNR and CDR2 FQNEAQ (reference sequence). General study points: Alpha-beta T cells present about two months after transplant were reported to originate from several hundred expanded graft clones.

The sequenced sample was PBMCs, mostly from graft donor cells, obtained 180 days after TCRalphabeta/CD19-depleted stem cell transplant. The rearrangement uses TRBV7-9 and TRBJ2-7; D unclear. This clonotype was obtained from a female patient aged 2-10 years who had a stem cell transplant for congenital amegakaryocytic thrombocytopenia, so the T cells may come from the graft donor. The CDR3 protein is CASSFFANYEQYF. The CDR3 bases are TGTGCCAGCAGCTTTTTCGCGAACTACGAGCAGTACTTC.